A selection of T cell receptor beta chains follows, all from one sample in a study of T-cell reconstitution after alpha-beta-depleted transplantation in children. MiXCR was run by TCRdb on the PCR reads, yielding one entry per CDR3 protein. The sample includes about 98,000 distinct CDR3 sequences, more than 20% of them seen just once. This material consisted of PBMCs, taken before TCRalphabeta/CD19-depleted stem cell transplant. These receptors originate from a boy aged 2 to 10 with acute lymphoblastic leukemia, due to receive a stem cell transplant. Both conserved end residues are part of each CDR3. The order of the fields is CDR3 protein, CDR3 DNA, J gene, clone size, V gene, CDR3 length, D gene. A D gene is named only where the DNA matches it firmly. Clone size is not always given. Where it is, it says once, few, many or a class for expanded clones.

CDR3aa: CASSLELAGKDEQFF
CDR3nt: TGTGCCAGCAGCTTAGAGCTAGCGGGAAAGGATGAGCAGTTCTTC
j_gene: TRBJ2-1
abundance: many
v_gene: TRBV7-9
len: 15
d_gene: TRBD2

CDR3aa: CASSFGQGADTQYF
CDR3nt: TGTGCCAGCAGCTTCGGACAGGGGGCGGATACGCAGTATTTT
j_gene: TRBJ2-3
abundance: -
v_gene: TRBV7-9
len: 14
d_gene: TRBD1

CDR3aa: CASTPTLNTEAFF
CDR3nt: TGTGCCAGCACTCCCACCCTGAACACTGAAGCTTTCTTT
j_gene: TRBJ1-1
abundance: -
v_gene: TRBV28
len: 13
d_gene: -

CDR3aa: CASSLGRRGWYEQYF
CDR3nt: TGTGCCAGCAGTTTAGGGCGGAGGGGCTGGTACGAGCAGTACTTC
j_gene: TRBJ2-7
abundance: few
v_gene: TRBV27
len: 15
d_gene: -

CDR3aa: CASSLEAGYEQYF
CDR3nt: TGTGCCAGCAGCTTAGAGGCTGGCTACGAGCAGTACTTC
j_gene: TRBJ2-7
abundance: -
v_gene: TRBV11-2
len: 13
d_gene: -

CDR3aa: CASSSGPFAGELFF
CDR3nt: TGTGCCAGCAGCTCAGGACCCTTCGCCGGGGAGCTGTTTTTT
j_gene: TRBJ2-2
abundance: few
v_gene: TRBV7-8
len: 14
d_gene: -

CDR3aa: CASSLASSGGTGELFF
CDR3nt: TGTGCCAGCAGCTTAGCGTCTAGCGGAGGGACCGGGGAGCTGTTTTTT
j_gene: TRBJ2-2
abundance: -
v_gene: TRBV7-6
len: 16
d_gene: TRBD2

CDR3aa: CASSPPFGQFYEQYF
CDR3nt: TGTGCCAGCAGTCCCCCATTTGGGCAGTTTTACGAGCAGTACTTC
j_gene: TRBJ2-7
abundance: -
v_gene: TRBV12-3/TRBV12-4
len: 15
d_gene: -

CDR3aa: CASSWTSGGLGETQYF
CDR3nt: TGTGCCAGCAGTTGGACTAGCGGAGGTTTGGGGGAGACCCAGTACTTC
j_gene: TRBJ2-5
abundance: few
v_gene: TRBV28
len: 16
d_gene: TRBD2

CDR3aa: CASSSPAEGWGTGELFF
CDR3nt: TGTGCCAGCAGCTCCCCGGCGGAGGGGTGGGGGACCGGGGAGCTGTTTTTT
j_gene: TRBJ2-2
abundance: few
v_gene: TRBV7-2
len: 17
d_gene: -

CDR3aa: CASSAGTLGGAIYF
CDR3nt: TGTGCCAGCAGCGCCGGGACCCTGGGAGGTGCCATATATTTT
j_gene: TRBJ1-3
abundance: few
v_gene: TRBV7-9
len: 14
d_gene: -

CDR3aa: CSVASYGTGNYGYTF
CDR3nt: TGCAGCGTTGCTTCCTACGGGACAGGGAACTATGGCTACACCTTC
j_gene: TRBJ1-2
abundance: few
v_gene: TRBV29-1
len: 15
d_gene: TRBD1

CDR3aa: CASRRLAGGPEELFF
CDR3nt: TGTGCCAGCAGGAGACTAGCGGGAGGCCCCGAGGAGCTGTTTTTT
j_gene: TRBJ2-2
abundance: -
v_gene: TRBV7-8
len: 15
d_gene: TRBD2

CDR3aa: CSASGSAETQYF
CDR3nt: TGCAGTGCTAGCGGTTCAGCGGAGACCCAGTACTTC
j_gene: TRBJ2-5
abundance: -
v_gene: TRBV20-1
len: 12
d_gene: -

CDR3aa: CAISGSGTETQYF
CDR3nt: TGTGCCATCAGTGGATCCGGGACGGAGACCCAGTACTTC
j_gene: TRBJ2-5
abundance: few
v_gene: TRBV10-3
len: 13
d_gene: -

CDR3aa: CASNLAGNQPQHF
CDR3nt: TGTGCCAGCAACCTTGCGGGGAATCAGCCCCAGCATTTT
j_gene: TRBJ1-5
abundance: -
v_gene: TRBV28
len: 13
d_gene: -

CDR3aa: CASSPGVPRGNQPQHF
CDR3nt: TGTGCCAGCAGCCCGGGGGTGCCAAGGGGGAATCAGCCCCAGCATTTT
j_gene: TRBJ1-5
abundance: -
v_gene: TRBV7-8
len: 16
d_gene: -

CDR3aa: CASSLPSQRDSYEQYF
CDR3nt: TGTGCCAGCAGCTTACCCAGCCAGCGGGATTCCTACGAGCAGTACTTC
j_gene: TRBJ2-7
abundance: few
v_gene: TRBV7-2
len: 16
d_gene: TRBD2

CDR3aa: CASSAPRDSSYQETQYF
CDR3nt: TGTGCCAGCAGCGCGCCCCGGGACTCCTCGTACCAAGAGACCCAGTACTTC
j_gene: TRBJ2-5
abundance: -
v_gene: TRBV9
len: 17
d_gene: -

CDR3aa: CASSQGGVRQAYEQYF
CDR3nt: TGTGCCAGCAGCCAAGGGGGGGTACGGCAGGCCTACGAGCAGTACTTC
j_gene: TRBJ2-7
abundance: -
v_gene: TRBV14
len: 16
d_gene: -

CDR3aa: CASSLRAVGGGDTEAFF
CDR3nt: TGTGCCAGCAGCTTACGAGCAGTAGGGGGAGGGGACACTGAAGCTTTCTTT
j_gene: TRBJ1-1
abundance: few
v_gene: TRBV7-2
len: 17
d_gene: -

CDR3aa: CASSQVGDGSVDTQYF
CDR3nt: TGCGCCAGCAGCCAAGTGGGTGACGGGAGTGTAGATACGCAGTATTTT
j_gene: TRBJ2-3
abundance: -
v_gene: TRBV4-3
len: 16
d_gene: -

CDR3aa: CSAKLGDYGYTF
CDR3nt: TGCAGCGCCAAATTGGGGGACTATGGCTACACCTTC
j_gene: TRBJ1-2
abundance: few
v_gene: TRBV29-1
len: 12
d_gene: -

CDR3aa: CASTLSLGSYEQYF
CDR3nt: TGTGCCAGCACCTTAAGCTTGGGTTCCTACGAGCAGTACTTC
j_gene: TRBJ2-7
abundance: -
v_gene: TRBV28
len: 14
d_gene: -

CDR3aa: CANSPRLAGAKNIQYF
CDR3nt: TGTGCCAACAGCCCCCGACTAGCGGGGGCCAAAAACATTCAGTACTTC
j_gene: TRBJ2-4
abundance: -
v_gene: TRBV2
len: 16
d_gene: TRBD2

CDR3aa: CASTSQGSGTGEQYF
CDR3nt: TGTGCCAGCACTTCCCAGGGCTCCGGGACGGGGGAGCAGTACTTC
j_gene: TRBJ2-7
abundance: -
v_gene: TRBV6-2/TRBV6-3
len: 15
d_gene: -

CDR3aa: CSARGLAGGGFF
CDR3nt: TGCAGTGCTAGAGGACTAGCGGGAGGGGGGTTCTTC
j_gene: TRBJ2-1
abundance: many
v_gene: TRBV20-1
len: 12
d_gene: TRBD2

CDR3aa: CSVSDRTLNEKLFF
CDR3nt: TGCAGCGTCTCCGACAGGACCCTTAATGAAAAACTGTTTTTT
j_gene: TRBJ1-4
abundance: few
v_gene: TRBV29-1
len: 14
d_gene: -

CDR3aa: CASSPSTGRKNIQYF
CDR3nt: TGTGCCAGCAGTCCGAGTACAGGGCGCAAAAACATTCAGTACTTC
j_gene: TRBJ2-4
abundance: -
v_gene: TRBV7-2
len: 15
d_gene: -

CDR3aa: CASSLAYPRGNEQFF
CDR3nt: TGTGCCAGCAGCTTAGCCTACCCTCGGGGCAATGAGCAGTTCTTC
j_gene: TRBJ2-1
abundance: many
v_gene: TRBV7-3
len: 15
d_gene: -

CDR3aa: CASRQGPSNEKLFF
CDR3nt: TGTGCCAGCAGACAGGGACCCTCTAATGAAAAACTGTTTTTT
j_gene: TRBJ1-4
abundance: -
v_gene: TRBV25-1
len: 14
d_gene: -

CDR3aa: CASSSSGGGLGEQFF
CDR3nt: TGTGCCAGCAGCTCTAGCGGAGGGGGACTGGGAGAGCAGTTCTTC
j_gene: TRBJ2-1
abundance: -
v_gene: TRBV7-3
len: 15
d_gene: -

CDR3aa: CASRRVSNQPQHF
CDR3nt: TGTGCCAGCAGACGGGTTAGCAATCAGCCCCAGCATTTT
j_gene: TRBJ1-5
abundance: -
v_gene: TRBV28
len: 13
d_gene: -

CDR3aa: CASSQDWDNLNEQYF
CDR3nt: TGCGCCAGCAGCCAGGATTGGGACAATCTTAACGAGCAGTACTTC
j_gene: TRBJ2-7
abundance: few
v_gene: TRBV4-3
len: 15
d_gene: -

CDR3aa: CASSLFTTSGGLLSGANVLTF
CDR3nt: TGCGCCAGCAGCTTGTTTACGACTAGCGGAGGACTTCTCTCTGGGGCCAACGTCCTGACTTTC
j_gene: TRBJ2-6
abundance: -
v_gene: TRBV5-1
len: 21
d_gene: TRBD2

CDR3aa: CASSHYSVPTDTQYF
CDR3nt: TGCGCCAGCAGCCACTATAGTGTTCCTACAGATACGCAGTATTTT
j_gene: TRBJ2-3
abundance: large
v_gene: TRBV4-1
len: 15
d_gene: -

CDR3aa: CASSYSRTGFNEQFF
CDR3nt: TGTGCCAGCAGTTACTCGAGGACAGGTTTCAATGAGCAGTTCTTC
j_gene: TRBJ2-1
abundance: -
v_gene: TRBV6-5
len: 15
d_gene: TRBD1

CDR3aa: CASTRLAEGPRNEQFF
CDR3nt: TGTGCCAGCACTAGACTAGCGGAGGGGCCGAGGAATGAGCAGTTCTTC
j_gene: TRBJ2-1
abundance: many
v_gene: TRBV6-1
len: 16
d_gene: TRBD2

CDR3aa: CSALPGQAYYEQYF
CDR3nt: TGCAGTGCCTTGCCCGGACAGGCCTACTACGAGCAGTACTTC
j_gene: TRBJ2-7
abundance: -
v_gene: TRBV20-1
len: 14
d_gene: TRBD1

CDR3aa: CATSIGSDEQFF
CDR3nt: TGTGCCACCAGCATTGGCTCGGATGAGCAGTTCTTC
j_gene: TRBJ2-1
abundance: -
v_gene: TRBV15
len: 12
d_gene: -

CDR3aa: CSAEPGTGNEKLFF
CDR3nt: TGCAGTGCAGAACCCGGGACAGGGAATGAAAAACTGTTTTTT
j_gene: TRBJ1-4
abundance: few
v_gene: TRBV20-1
len: 14
d_gene: TRBD1

CDR3aa: CASRVAGVPHQFF
CDR3nt: TGTGCCAGCAGGGTAGCGGGGGTTCCTCACCAGTTCTTC
j_gene: TRBJ2-1
abundance: many
v_gene: TRBV11-2
len: 13
d_gene: TRBD2

CDR3aa: CASSFSPSGGATDTQYF
CDR3nt: TGCGCCAGCAGCTTCTCCCCTAGCGGAGGGGCAACAGATACGCAGTATTTT
j_gene: TRBJ2-3
abundance: few
v_gene: TRBV5-1
len: 17
d_gene: TRBD2

CDR3aa: CASSYTQSGMAFF
CDR3nt: TGTGCCAGCAGCTACACCCAATCGGGAATGGCTTTCTTT
j_gene: TRBJ1-1
abundance: -
v_gene: TRBV9
len: 13
d_gene: -

CDR3aa: CASSLRAQVNIQYF
CDR3nt: TGTGCCAGCAGCTTAAGGGCACAGGTTAACATTCAGTACTTC
j_gene: TRBJ2-4
abundance: many
v_gene: TRBV7-2
len: 14
d_gene: -

CDR3aa: CASSLDRVEKLFF
CDR3nt: TGTGCCAGCAGTTTAGACAGGGTCGAAAAACTGTTTTTT
j_gene: TRBJ1-4
abundance: few
v_gene: TRBV12-3/TRBV12-4
len: 13
d_gene: -

CDR3aa: CASRGTGGAWGYTF
CDR3nt: TGTGCCAGCAGAGGGACAGGGGGCGCTTGGGGCTACACCTTC
j_gene: TRBJ1-2
abundance: -
v_gene: TRBV6-1
len: 14
d_gene: TRBD1